A selection of T cell receptor beta chains follows, all from one sample in a study of type 1 and type 2 diabetes patients. TCRdb called the multiplex PCR reads again in MiXCR, with one record for every CDR3 protein. The sample includes about 250,000 distinct CDR3 sequences, approximately 45% of them seen just once. Material for sequencing was peripheral blood mononuclear cells (PBMCs). These receptors were obtained from a man aged 18 to 29 with type 2 diabetes. Both conserved end residues are part of each CDR3. The D gene is left open where the match is weak. A clone size is listed for some rows: how often the clone was seen (once, few, many), or a class if it is expanded.

TRBD1,NA,TRBV19,TRBJ2-2,TGTGCCAGTCACCGGGACAGCTACAACACCGGGGAGCTGTTTTTT,CASHRDSYNTGELFF
TRBD1,NA,TRBV7-8,TRBJ1-2,TGTGCCAGCAGCTTTGCCGGGACAGTCTATGGCTACACCTTC,CASSFAGTVYGYTF
NA,NA,TRBV4-3,TRBJ1-5,TGCGCCAGCAGCCAAGGAGTGTTCGGGACCCAGCATTTT,CASSQGVFGTQHF
TRBD2,NA,TRBV20-1,TRBJ2-7,TGCAGTGCTAGGGATCGGATAGCGGGAAGATCCTACGAGCAGTACTTC,CSARDRIAGRSYEQYF
TRBD1,NA,TRBV24-1,TRBJ1-5,TGTGCCACCAGTGACCGAGGGGGCGGTAGCAATCAGCCCCAGCATTTT,CATSDRGGGSNQPQHF
NA,few,TRBV3-1,TRBJ1-2,TGTGCCAGCAGCCAAATCCAAAACCGAGACTATGGCTACACCTTC,CASSQIQNRDYGYTF
NA,NA,TRBV10-1,TRBJ2-7,TGCGCCAGCTCCCAAGGGGGGGGGTACTCCTACGAGCAGTACTTC,CASSQGGGYSYEQYF
TRBD1,NA,TRBV2,TRBJ1-2,TGTGCCAGCAGTGAAGCCGGGGACAGGGTGGGGGGCTACACCTTC,CASSEAGDRVGGYTF
TRBD1,NA,TRBV20-1,TRBJ1-1,TGCAGTGCTAGACGCGGGACAGGTAACACTGAAGCTTTCTTT,CSARRGTGNTEAFF
NA,NA,TRBV13,TRBJ1-4,TGTGCCAGCAGCTTAGCGGGGGGCGGGTATGAAAAACTGTTTTTT,CASSLAGGGYEKLFF
NA,NA,TRBV3-1,TRBJ1-3,TGTGCCAGCAGCCAAGGAGGTGGAAACACCATATATTTT,CASSQGGGNTIYF
NA,many,TRBV24-1,TRBJ2-2,TGTGCCACCAGTGATTTGCAGGAGACCGGGGAGCTGTTTTTT,CATSDLQETGELFF
NA,NA,TRBV5-1,TRBJ2-3,TGCGCCAGCAGTTTCACACCTACTAGCACAGATACGCAGTATTTT,CASSFTPTSTDTQYF
NA,NA,TRBV2,TRBJ2-7,TGTGCCAGCAGTCGACGGGCATCCTACGGGCAGTACTTC,CASSRRASYGQYF
TRBD1,NA,TRBV19,TRBJ2-2,TGTGCCAGTAGTACAGAGGGGGCTCAGCACGGGGAGCTGTTTTTT,CASSTEGAQHGELFF
NA,few,TRBV14,TRBJ2-7,TGTGCCAGCAGCCAAGGGGGGGCCTACGAGCAGTACTTC,CASSQGGAYEQYF
TRBD2,NA,TRBV7-2,TRBJ2-1,TGTGCCAGCAGCTTAAGGACTAGCGGGACTTCCTACAATGAGCAGTTCTTC,CASSLRTSGTSYNEQFF
TRBD1,NA,TRBV18,TRBJ2-5,TGTGCCAGCTCAGTAACAGGGGGCTCGACATGGGAGACCCAGTACTTC,CASSVTGGSTWETQYF
TRBD2,NA,TRBV12-3/TRBV12-4,TRBJ2-5,TGTGCCAGCAGTTTTAGTTTGGGCGGGAGGGCCCCAGAGACCCAGTACTTC,CASSFSLGGRAPETQYF
TRBD1,NA,TRBV6-1,TRBJ1-2,TGTGCCAGCAGTGACGGACAGGGGACAGGCTACACCTTC,CASSDGQGTGYTF
TRBD2,few,TRBV20-1,TRBJ2-7,TGCAGTGCTAATACCGCTAGCGGGACCTACGAGCAGTACTTC,CSANTASGTYEQYF
NA,many,TRBV20-1,TRBJ2-5,TGCAGTGCTCCCTTGGGAGTCCAAGAGACCCAGTACTTC,CSAPLGVQETQYF
NA,many,TRBV6-6,TRBJ1-1,TGTGCCAGCAGTTACGCCAGAGCGACCACTGAAGCTTTCTTT,CASSYARATTEAFF
TRBD1,NA,TRBV19,TRBJ2-6,TGTGCCAGTAGTATAGGACAGGGGGCTGGGGCCAACGTCCTGACTTTC,CASSIGQGAGANVLTF
TRBD1,NA,TRBV24-1,TRBJ2-7,TGTGCCACCAGTGAAGGCGGGACAGGGAGGGATAATGAGCAGTACTTC,CATSEGGTGRDNEQYF
TRBD2,NA,TRBV24-1,TRBJ2-5,TGTGCCACCAGTGAGAGGGCTAGCGGCAGAGAACAAGAGACCCAGTACTTC,CATSERASGREQETQYF
TRBD1,few,TRBV27,TRBJ2-7,TGTGCCAGCAGGGGTGGAGGGACAGGACCTTTCTACGAGCAGTACTTC,CASRGGGTGPFYEQYF
TRBD2,few,TRBV2,TRBJ2-3,TGTGCCAGGAATCGAGCGGGGATAGGCACAGATACGCAGTATTTT,CARNRAGIGTDTQYF
NA,many,TRBV2,TRBJ2-7,TGTGCCAGCAGTGAAGATGGGCGGTTGAGGGAGGAGCAGTACTTC,CASSEDGRLREEQYF
NA,NA,TRBV29-1,TRBJ2-1,TGCAGCGAACTCACTCCCTACAATGAGCAGTTCTTC,CSELTPYNEQFF